This T cell receptor beta chain was captured in a study of blood T cell repertoires in COVID-19. Study at large: Material from acute and convalescent COVID-19 was sourced from the United States, Italy and Spain.

The CDR3 is 17 residues long. In germline, CDR1 is MGHRA, CDR2 YSYEKL. V dropped 1 base and J dropped 1; count of bases not matched to a gene: 6. Authors' data handling: Amplified reference gene primers provided the basis for estimating nucleated cell counts. Produced via immunoSEQ multiplex PCR; TCRdb's table is partial and in-frame only. The V and J calls and clone size are taken from that table; D and trimming were inferred from the DNA. The table lists roughly 60,000 clones, approximately 75% of them singletons. V is TRBV4-1 and J is TRBJ2-1; 8 bases agree with TRBD2. Sequencing was performed on peripheral blood. This TCR was sampled from a man older than 75 with acute or convalescent COVID-19. In DNA, the CDR3 is TGCGCCAGCAGCCAAGTGGGCGGGGGGTTATCCTACAATGAGCAGTTCTTC. Its protein product is CASSQVGGGLSYNEQFF.